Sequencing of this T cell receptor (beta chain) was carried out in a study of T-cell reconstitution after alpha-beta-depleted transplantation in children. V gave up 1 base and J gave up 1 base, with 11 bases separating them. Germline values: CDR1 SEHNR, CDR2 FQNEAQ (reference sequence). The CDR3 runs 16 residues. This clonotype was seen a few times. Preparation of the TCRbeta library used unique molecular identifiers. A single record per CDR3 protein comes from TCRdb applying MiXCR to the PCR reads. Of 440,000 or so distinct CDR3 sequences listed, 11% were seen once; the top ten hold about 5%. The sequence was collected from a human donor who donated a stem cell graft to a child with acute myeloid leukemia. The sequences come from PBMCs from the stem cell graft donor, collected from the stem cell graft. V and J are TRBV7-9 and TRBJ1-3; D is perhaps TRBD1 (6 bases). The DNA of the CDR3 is TGTGCCAGCAGCTTAGATGGACAGCTGTCTGGAAACACCATATATTTT. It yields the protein CASSLDGQLSGNTIYF.